The 9 T cell receptor beta chains below come from one sample, sequenced in a study of CD8 T cells in Susac syndrome. Random hexamers served to reverse transcribe roughly 0.45 to 1 ug RNA. TCRdb analysed the immunoSEQ multiplex PCR reads with MiXCR anew, one entry per CDR3 protein. This table has roughly 200,000 distinct CDR3 sequences, 90% to 95% appearing once. The sequenced sample consisted of CD4+ T cells from PBMCs. The receptors were sampled from a human donor with Susac syndrome.

The CDR3 is CSVRRGLAGESYEQYF. In DNA, the CDR3 is TGCAGCGTTCGAAGGGGACTAGCGGGGGAATCCTACGAGCAGTACTTC. The chain combines TRBV29-1 with TRBJ2-7; 14 nucleotides line up with TRBD2. J gave up 1 base and V 5 bases, and 7 bases lay outside the gene matches. The length of the CDR3 is 16 residues. In germline, CDR1 is SQVTM, CDR2 ANQGSEA.

This clonotype was detected once. The rearrangement joins TRBV7-2 to TRBJ1-1; D unclear. Germline CDR1 is SGHTA and CDR2 is FQGNSA. The V gene lost 1 base and the J gene lost 4 bases, with 13 bases spanning the gap. CDR3 size: 15 residues. CDR3 sequence (DNA): TGTGCCAGCAGCTTAGGCGGGAGGCGTGGCACTGAAGCTTTCTTT. Translating it yields CASSLGGRRGTEAFF.

This clonotype was found once. V is TRBV20-1 and J is TRBJ2-5; 8 positions match TRBD1. V lost 5 bases and J lost 0; bases outside the gene matches: 5. Germline V gene data show CDR1 as DFQATT and CDR2 as SNEGSKA (reference sequence). The CDR3 contains 14 residues. The CDR3 here is CSAEDRANQETQYF. The CDR3 region has the DNA TGCAGTGCTGAGGACAGGGCCAACCAAGAGACCCAGTACTTC.

A word on this clonotype: The CDR3 ends on some other residue instead of the conserved phenylalanine or tryptophan, so this is likely a read error. The V and J genes are TRBV7-2 and TRBJ2-7, with TRBD1 as a possible D gene (6 bases). Germline V CDR1 and CDR2: SGHTA, FQGNSA. Deletions cut 5 bases from V and 1 base from J, with 21 bases between. The CDR3 covers 17 residues. CDR3 in amino acids: CASSIPGRGSRSYEQYL. As DNA, the CDR3 is TGTGCCAGCAGCATCCCCGGCAGGGGCTCAAGGTCCTACGAGCAGTACCTC.

This clonotype was seen a single time. V usage is TRBV6-1 and J usage is TRBJ1-5, with 11 bases aligning to TRBD1. Trimming cost V 5 bases and J 6 bases; bases outside gene matches: 6. CDR3 length equals 15 residues. The V gene's germline CDR1 is MNHNS and CDR2 SASEGT. CDR3 nucleotide sequence: TGTGCCAGCAGTCACCCGGACAGGGGGCTTCAGCCCCAGCATTTT. Translating it yields CASSHPDRGLQPQHF.

This sequence joins TRBV11-3 and TRBJ2-1; D may be TRBD2 (5 bases). V lost 5 bases and J 4 bases, leaving 18 bases between the germline ends. The V gene's germline CDR1 is SGHNT and CDR2 YENEEA. The CDR3 runs 16 residues. CDR3 sequence (DNA): TGTGCCAGCAGCATGGCCGCGGAGGTCGGTTACAATGAGCAGTTCTTC. Protein: CASSMAAEVGYNEQFF. The entire variable domain, with the rest obtained from reference TRBV11-3 and TRBJ2-1, is as follows: EAGVVQSPRYKIIEKKQPVAFWCNPISGHNTLYWYLQNLGQGPELLIRYENEEAVDDSQLPKDRFSAERLKGVDSTLKIQPAELGDSAVYLCASSMAAEVGYNEQFFGPGTRLTVL.

The V and J genes are TRBV20-1 and TRBJ1-1, with no clear D. The CDR3 extends over 13 amino acids. In germline, CDR1 is DFQATT, CDR2 SNEGSKA (reference sequence). Trimming cost V 2 bases and J 0 bases, with 7 bases left between them. CDR3 DNA: TGCAGTGCTAGAAGATCCGTGAACACTGAAGCTTTCTTT. Its translation is CSARRSVNTEAFF.

This rearrangement joins TRBV19 to TRBJ1-2; D possibly corresponds to TRBD1 (5 bases). Germline CDR1 reads LNHDA; CDR2 reads SQIVND (reference sequence). V lost 6 bases and J lost 4, with 18 bases in between. The CDR3 sequence is 15 residues long. This CDR3 reads CASSRGAGESYGYTF. The CDR3 DNA reads as TGTGCCAGTAGCCGTGGGGCGGGGGAGTCCTATGGCTACACCTTC.

V and J are TRBV7-2 and TRBJ2-5; 10 bases map to TRBD1. Germline V gene lookup returns CDR1 SGHTA and CDR2 FQGNSA. With V trimmed by 5 bases and J by 5 bases, 8 bases remained unmatched. The CDR3 has 15 residues. The CDR3 coding sequence is TGTGCCAGCAGCCAATCCGGGACAGGGGTGGAGACCCAGTACTTC. This sequence encodes CASSQSGTGVETQYF.